A single sample gave rise to the 4 T cell receptor beta chains below, sequenced in a study of T cells in localized non-small cell lung cancer. The repertoire was sequenced with immunoSEQ multiplex PCR; TCRdb's copy has only in-frame clones and lacks some. This table holds around 92,000 clones, under 95% found once. Sequencing was performed on PBMCs, taken before any cancer treatment. These TCRs come from a woman between 35 and 75 years old with stage II squamous cell lung carcinoma.

This clone occurred a few times. This rearrangement joins TRBV6-1 to TRBJ1-1; 8 bases line up with TRBD1. Germline CDR1 is MNHNS and CDR2 is SASEGT. Trimming at V came to 5 bases and at J to 7 bases, leaving 6 bases not matched to a gene. This CDR3 comprises 13 residues. The chain's CDR3 is CASSNRGGVEAFF. The CDR3 DNA reads as TGTGCCAGCAGTAACAGGGGGGGTGTTGAAGCTTTCTTT.

V gene TRBV5-1 combines with J gene TRBJ2-2; D remains unclear. Germline CDR1 SGHRS, CDR2 YFSETQ. V shed 2 bases and J shed 6 bases, with 8 bases lying between them. The CDR3 has 13 amino acids. The CDR3 region is CASSFKASGELFF. The CDR3 DNA follows: TGCGCCAGCAGCTTTAAAGCGTCCGGGGAGCTGTTTTTT.

The chain joins TRBV30 to TRBJ2-7; 9 bases map to TRBD1. The CDR3 extends over 15 amino acids. CDR1 is GTSNPN, CDR2 SVGIG, per germline (reference sequence). Unmatched junction bases numbered 8, after V lost 0 bases and J lost 5 bases. Here the CDR3 DNA reads TGTGCCTGGAGTGTACGCGGGACAGGGTATAACGAGCAGTACTTC. Translation: CAWSVRGTGYNEQYF.

The V and J genes are TRBV19 and TRBJ1-1; unclear D gene. This CDR3 is 13 amino acids long. V lost 7 bases to trimming and J lost 3 bases, with 12 bases between them. CDR1 and CDR2 from the germline V gene are LNHDA and SQIVND (reference sequence). Here the CDR3 reads CASTAGGYTEAFF. Written as DNA, the CDR3 is TGTGCCAGTACGGCGGGTGGCTACACTGAAGCTTTCTTT. The full variable domain, rest sourced from reference TRBV19 and TRBJ1-1, is DGGITQSPKYLFRKEGQNVTLSCEQNLNHDAMYWYRQDPGQGLRLIYYSQIVNDFQKGDIAEGYSVSREKKESFPLTVTSAQKNPTAFYLCASTAGGYTEAFFGQGTRLTVV.